The clone carrying this TCR beta chain appeared a single time. What it binds is unknown. The source of the sample is a study of cytomegalovirus exposure and HLA in healthy donors. The overall study: As an earlier analysis found, about 179 million T cells yielded some 120 million unique TCR beta sequences. Regarding the study as a whole: What was likely a sequencing artifact was a cluster of highly shared sequence variants.

The study ran its PCR with 60 Vbeta and 13 Jbeta primers. Data came from immunoSEQ multiplex PCR; TCRdb stores just in-frame clones and leaves some out. Of some 98,000 clones listed, roughly three quarters are singletons. Unrecorded immune exposure was likely among donors, who were nominally healthy when sampled. The specimen was PBMCs. The receptor was derived from a female donor in good health and CMV-seronegative.

Written as DNA, the CDR3 is TGTGCCAGCAGCTTAGATCAGGGGCCAGATACGCAGTATTTT. It codes for CASSLDQGPDTQYF. This chain links TRBV7-9 with TRBJ2-3; possible D gene TRBD1, 6 bases. Germline loops: CDR1 SEHNR, CDR2 FQNEAQ (reference sequence). This CDR3 has 14 amino acids. Deletions cut 1 base from V and 4 bases from J, with 9 bases between.